This T cell receptor (beta chain) was documented in a study of T cells in localized non-small cell lung cancer. The V gene lost 0 bases and the J gene lost 7 bases, with 12 bases spanning the gap. This CDR3 has 15 residues. Germline CDR1 reads LGHNA; CDR2 reads YNFKEQ. Some clones are missing from TCRdb's copy, which holds only in-frame ones; the method was immunoSEQ multiplex PCR. The data hold fewer than 100,000 clones, with over 80% observed a single time. This rearrangement joins TRBV4-2 to TRBJ1-4; D call uncertain. This TCR derives from a man aged 35 to 70 with stage I squamous cell lung carcinoma. The material was peripheral blood, obtained before any cancer treatment. As DNA, the CDR3 is TGTGCCAGCAGCCAAGATTGGGGAGACGGTGAAAAACTGTTTTTT. It codes for CASSQDWGDGEKLFF.